This TCR beta chain appears in the sequencing data of a study of human T cells and chemical hapten exposure (dated by TCRdb to the early 2020s). About the study as a whole: For sensitization, 2% DPC in acetone was applied to a roughly 2 cm by roughly 2 cm area of upper inner arm skin. Patients additionally received weekly therapeutic DPC doses to the scalp throughout the roughly 23-week study period. Patch testing on the upper back used Finn chambers containing 0.01% DPC, with scoring done after 6 days according to International Contact Dermatitis Research Group standards. The patient cohort, mostly female, included alopecia areata with under or over 50% scalp involvement, alopecia totalis and alopecia universalis. The libraries were sequenced as a pool, and the TCR yield per sample differed mostly because of small variations in library volumes within the pool. This study followed changes in the peripheral blood TCR repertoire in vivo during primary and secondary sensitization of alopecia patients to the hapten diphenylcyclopropenone (DPC). Patient blood was sampled pre-sensitization (week 0) and at 2, 6 and about 24 weeks after DPC sensitization. Twenty-nine alopecia patients provided blood for TCR sequencing at one to four time points (pre-sensitization, 2, 6 and 24 weeks). Here is what the overall study found, with its caveats: Significantly more large CDR3 similarity clusters were formed by expanded TCRs than by pre-sensitization or healthy control sets, consistent with antigen-driven responses. The number of TCRs above 1 in 1000 frequency did not change with DPC sensitization; there was no evidence of global repertoire structure alterations. Alopecia, a presumed autoimmune disease, was present in all patients, so the immune response of the patients might differ from that of healthy individuals. Patch test score was positively correlated with the number of PT1 expanded TCRs, with significance at thresholds 8, 16 and 32 but not at 4. Repeated subsampling changed both the strength of the expansion versus patch-test correlation and the threshold at which that correlation became significant.

The library was prepared using RACE. TCRdb shows the sequencer as NextSeq 500. During library preparation, unique molecular identifiers were attached to individual cDNA molecules so that TCRs could be counted quantitatively and reproducibly. Each blood RNA sample was used to sequence both TCR alpha and TCR beta chains. The study's processing was this. The median number of TCRs per sample was over 95,000, ranging from roughly 20,000 to 700,000. V, J and CDR3 annotation of the TCR reads was performed with the Decombinator software suite. Every sample was subsampled to the same number of TCRs (28,000) for the PS versus PT1 abundance plots. TCRs were defined as expanded if absent before sensitization and observed at least eight times at the 2-week time point. TCRdb reprocessing: public reads trimmed at Q25 with fastp, clones called with MiXCR, in-frame beta chains kept. Entries are consolidated by CDR3 protein sequence, retaining the most common genes and DNA. The V and J calls come from TCRdb's annotation, not from the publication. The sample table lists around 99,000 distinct CDR3 sequences, around 10% of them with a count of one. Under 2.5% of the sample is in the top ten clones.

This clonotype was seen a handful of times. Its antigen has not been determined. The input lacks base qualities; no much larger clone sits a single base away. V and J lose 4 bases and 0 bases, and a span of 13 bases separates them. There are 16 amino acids in the CDR3, from cysteine to phenylalanine inclusive. Only CDR3 DNA remains: 48 bases, in frame from the first base. CDR1 SEHNR and CDR2 FQNEAQ were looked up in the germline V gene (reference sequence). This sample's time point label indicates: patch test 2, 6 weeks after DPC sensitization. Taken with the paper, the label for treatment or condition translates to: therapeutic diphenylcyclopropenone sensitization with weekly scalp DPC. At every patch-test visit, the blood draw took place before the patch test was put on. Eligible patients were aged 18 to 70, diagnosed with alopecia, deemed suitable for DPC therapy, and excluded if pregnant. Total RNA was extracted from unfractionated whole blood that had been collected in Tempus Blood RNA tubes.

Specimen: whole blood, collected in connection with sensitization to the hapten diphenylcyclopropenone (DPC). Recombination connected TRBV7-9 to TRBJ1-3; the D gene cannot be resolved reliably. The clonotype originates from a man between 40 and 49 years old with alopecia areata. Some clones in this sample may be carry-over from other donors' samples. The CDR3 has the sequence CASSSRPDNSGNTIYF. The DNA is TGTGCCAGCAGCTCGAGACCTGACAACTCTGGAAACACCATATATTTT.